The 14 T cell receptor beta chains below all came from one sample that was sequenced in a study of T cells in Graves' hyperthyroidism and ophthalmopathy. Amplification of TCR beta CDR3 regions used RNA as the template. The TCR CDR3 was amplified in a first-round RT-PCR using the HTBI primer set. TCRdb independently ran MiXCR on the multiplex PCR reads; one entry per CDR3 protein. The data hold around 190,000 distinct CDR3 sequences, with about a sixth observed a single time. The source material was blood. The receptors stem from a woman aged 50 to 60 with Graves' hyperthyroidism.

There are a few counts of this clonotype. The gene calls are TRBV6-5 and TRBJ2-1; D is undetermined. Germline V CDR1 and CDR2: MNHEY, SVGAGI. This CDR3 contains 13 residues. V was cut by 3 bases and J by 7 bases, with 10 bases left in between. This CDR3 is CASSYRAPNEQFF. In nucleotides, the CDR3 is TGTGCCAGCAGTTATAGGGCTCCTAATGAGCAGTTCTTC.

At least ten counts were recorded for this clonotype. The chain recombines TRBV7-9 with TRBJ2-1; 8 nucleotides agree with TRBD1. V shed 5 bases, J shed 10 bases, and the junction held 10 bases outside the gene matches. Per germline, CDR1 SEHNR and CDR2 FQNEAQ (reference sequence). CDR3 length: 14 residues. The CDR3 loop reads CASSPQDRVWEQFF. In nucleotides, the CDR3 is TGTGCCAGCAGCCCACAGGACAGGGTATGGGAGCAGTTCTTC. Using reference TRBV7-9 and TRBJ2-1 for the parts outside the CDR3, the full variable domain is DTGVSQNPRHKITKRGQNVTFRCDPISEHNRLYWYRQTLGQGPEFLTYFQNEAQLEKSRLLSDRFSAERPKGSFSTLEIQRTEQGDSAMYLCASSPQDRVWEQFFGPGTRLTVL.

The table lists this clonotype with many counts. This chain connects TRBV6-6 to TRBJ2-1; 8 bases are a match to TRBD2. The CDR3 length is 17 residues. Germline trimming cut 2 bases from V and 2 bases from J; bases unmatched to any gene: 8. Germline values: CDR1 MNHNY, CDR2 SVGAGI (reference sequence). CDR3 DNA: TGTGCCAGCAGTTACCTTCCAGCGGGAGAGGCCTACAATGAGCAGTTCTTC. It encodes CASSYLPAGEAYNEQFF.

Only a few counts were recorded for this clonotype. The chain joins TRBV9 to TRBJ1-3, with D perhaps matching TRBD1 (5 bases). Germline V lookup: CDR1 SGDLS, CDR2 YYNGEE. The V end was cut by 0 bases, the J end by 0 bases, with 13 bases between. The CDR3 runs 17 residues. The CDR3 sequence: CASSVGPMGLSGNTIYF. CDR3 DNA sequence: TGTGCCAGCAGCGTAGGTCCGATGGGGCTCTCTGGAAACACCATATATTTT.

This clonotype was detected ten times or more. V and J are TRBV6-2 or TRBV6-3 and TRBJ1-2; D perhaps matches TRBD1 (6 bases). Deletions cut 6 bases from V and 8 bases from J, with 13 bases between. Germline V gene data show CDR1 as MNHEY and CDR2 as SVGEGT. This CDR3 is 12 amino acids long. The CDR3 nucleotides read TGTGCCAGCAGCCTCGGACAGTGGGGCTACACCTTC. Its translation: CASSLGQWGYTF.

This clonotype was seen at least ten times. The V and J genes are TRBV5-1 and TRBJ2-7, with TRBD2 matching over 8 bases. The CDR3 covers 15 residues. The germline gives CDR1 SGHRS, CDR2 YFSETQ. J lost 3 bases, V lost 1 base, and 6 bases had no gene match. CDR3 amino acids: CASSLFSGAIYEQYF. CDR3 in DNA: TGCGCCAGCAGCTTGTTTAGCGGGGCAATCTACGAGCAGTACTTC.

In its sample, this clonotype was seen many times. The chain has TRBV29-1 and TRBJ2-3; 8 positions agree with TRBD1. This CDR3 contains 13 residues. Germline V gene data show CDR1 as SQVTM and CDR2 as ANQGSEA. The V and J ends lost 8 bases and 3 bases, in that order; junction bases with no gene match: 7. The CDR3 spells CSLTRGPTDTQYF. The CDR3 nucleotides are TGCAGCCTCACCAGGGGGCCTACAGATACGCAGTATTTT.

A single count supports this clonotype. The rearrangement links TRBV3-1 to TRBJ2-1; 11 nucleotides line up with TRBD2. J lost 7 bases, V lost 5 bases, and 7 bases had no gene match. CDR3 size: 15 residues. In germline, CDR1 is LGHDT, CDR2 YNNKEL (reference sequence). Here the CDR3 DNA reads TGTGCCAGCAGCTACACTAGCGGGAGTATGAATGAGCAGTTCTTC. Encoded protein: CASSYTSGSMNEQFF.

The chain uses TRBV5-1 and TRBJ2-2; TRBD1 matches at 7 bases. Germline V CDR1 and CDR2: SGHRS, YFSETQ. This CDR3 has 15 amino acids. Trimming took 6 bases from V and 5 from J; bases not matched to a gene: 10. This CDR3 is CASKTETGWTGELFF. CDR3 DNA sequence: TGCGCCAGCAAAACCGAGACAGGGTGGACCGGGGAGCTGTTTTTT.

This clonotype was seen at least ten times. This chain links TRBV5-1 with TRBJ1-2, with unresolved D. From germline, CDR1 is SGHRS and CDR2 YFSETQ. The V and J ends lost 4 bases and 2 bases respectively, with 12 bases between them. CDR3 length: 14 residues. CDR3 in amino acids: CASSLDGQNYGYTF. The CDR3 nucleotides are TGCGCCAGCAGCCTCGACGGGCAGAACTATGGCTACACCTTC.

The rearrangement links TRBV20-1 to TRBJ1-2; 7 nucleotides agree with TRBD1. Germline V lookup: CDR1 DFQATT, CDR2 SNEGSKA (reference sequence). The CDR3 totals 15 residues. V was clipped by 5 bases and J by 3 bases; unmatched bases: 12. In DNA, the CDR3 is TGCAGTGCTTGGGTGGGAGGGGGCCGCCACTATGGCTACACCTTC. It codes for CSAWVGGGRHYGYTF.

This clonotype was detected many times. The chain uses TRBV6-1 and TRBJ2-7, with D perhaps TRBD2 (6 bases). The ends were cut back, 6 bases at V and 3 bases at J, with 12 bases in the middle. CDR1 and CDR2 (germline): MNHNS, SASEGT. The CDR3 extends over 13 amino acids. The CDR3 DNA follows: TGTGCCAGCAGCACGACTAGTTTCTACGAGCAGTACTTC. It encodes CASSTTSFYEQYF.

This clonotype was recorded many times. The chain employs TRBV6-1 and TRBJ2-3; 9 bases match TRBD2. V dropped 7 bases and J dropped 2; count of bases not matched to a gene: 10. Germline CDR1 and CDR2: MNHNS and SASEGT. This CDR3 contains 16 residues. CDR3 nucleotides: TGTGCCAGCACCCCGGCTAGCGGGAAAGACACAGATACGCAGTATTTT. Its translation: CASTPASGKDTDTQYF.

This clonotype has a handful of counts. The chain joins TRBV12-3 or TRBV12-4 to TRBJ2-5; maybe TRBD1 (6 bases). The V and J ends lost 3 bases and 1 base respectively, with 9 bases between them. The CDR3 consists of 14 residues. The CDR3, as DNA: TGTGCCAGCAGTTTCGGGACACTCCAAGAGACCCAGTACTTC. As protein: CASSFGTLQETQYF.